The rows below give T cell receptor beta chains drawn from one sample of a study of blood T cell repertoires in COVID-19. Using immunoSEQ multiplex PCR, the repertoire was profiled, and TCRdb retains in-frame clones only, with some absent. Of roughly 260,000 clones listed, more than 85% were seen once; the top ten hold approximately 2.6%. The specimen was peripheral blood. These receptors all come from a person under 30 with COVID-19, enrolled during active disease. Both conserved end residues are part of each CDR3. Fields, in order: V gene, J gene, D gene, CDR3 protein, CDR3 DNA. A D gene is named only where the DNA matches it firmly.

>TRBV19|TRBJ2-7|NA
CASSPNRGIYEQYF
TGTGCCAGTAGTCCGAATCGAGGAATCTACGAGCAGTACTTC
>TRBV5-6|TRBJ1-4|NA
CASSSREQAYEKLFF
TGTGCCAGCAGTAGCAGGGAACAGGCTTATGAAAAACTGTTTTTT
>TRBV7-2|TRBJ2-2|TRBD1
CASSFTGGATGELFF
TGTGCCAGCAGCTTCACAGGGGGCGCGACCGGGGAGCTGTTTTTT
>TRBV4-1|TRBJ2-3|TRBD1
CASSLTGEAQYF
TGCGCCAGCAGCTTGACAGGGGAAGCGCAGTATTTT
>TRBV9|TRBJ2-5|TRBD2
CASSVVPSGQETQYF
TGTGCCAGCAGCGTAGTCCCTAGCGGGCAAGAGACCCAGTACTTC
>TRBV30|TRBJ1-3|NA
CAWSMWLSSGNTIYF
TGTGCCTGGAGTATGTGGTTGAGCTCTGGAAACACCATATATTTT
>TRBV18|TRBJ2-1|TRBD1
CASSSRGQGSYNEQFF
TGTGCCAGCTCATCACGCGGACAGGGATCCTACAATGAGCAGTTCTTC
>TRBV4-2|TRBJ2-1|TRBD2
CASSQGLSGRAVNEQFF
TGTGCCAGCAGCCAAGGTCTTAGCGGGAGGGCCGTAAATGAGCAGTTCTTC
>TRBV30|TRBJ2-1|NA
CAWSPGSYNEQFF
TGTGCCTGGAGTCCAGGCTCCTACAATGAGCAGTTCTTC
>TRBV27|TRBJ2-3|NA
CASSTNRLPSNTDTQYF
TGTGCCAGCAGTACAAACAGGTTACCGTCCAACACAGATACGCAGTATTTT
>TRBV4-1|TRBJ2-3|TRBD1
CASSPHRGGTRTDTQYF
TGCGCCAGCAGCCCCCACAGGGGCGGTACACGCACAGATACGCAGTATTTT
>TRBV7-9|TRBJ1-1|TRBD1
CASSQGQGLNTEAFF
TGTGCCAGCAGCCAGGGACAGGGGTTGAACACTGAAGCTTTCTTT
>TRBV9|TRBJ2-3|TRBD1
CASSPLRWGRGTDTQYF
TGTGCCAGCAGCCCCCTTCGTTGGGGCAGGGGGACAGATACGCAGTATTTT
>TRBV21-1|TRBJ2-2|NA
CASEGLAGPRNTGELFF
TGTGCCAGCGAGGGCCTAGCGGGTCCCCGGAACACCGGGGAGCTGTTTTTT
>TRBV9|TRBJ2-2|TRBD2
CASSRTSGNTGELFF
TGTGCCAGCAGCAGGACTAGCGGGAACACCGGGGAGCTGTTTTTT